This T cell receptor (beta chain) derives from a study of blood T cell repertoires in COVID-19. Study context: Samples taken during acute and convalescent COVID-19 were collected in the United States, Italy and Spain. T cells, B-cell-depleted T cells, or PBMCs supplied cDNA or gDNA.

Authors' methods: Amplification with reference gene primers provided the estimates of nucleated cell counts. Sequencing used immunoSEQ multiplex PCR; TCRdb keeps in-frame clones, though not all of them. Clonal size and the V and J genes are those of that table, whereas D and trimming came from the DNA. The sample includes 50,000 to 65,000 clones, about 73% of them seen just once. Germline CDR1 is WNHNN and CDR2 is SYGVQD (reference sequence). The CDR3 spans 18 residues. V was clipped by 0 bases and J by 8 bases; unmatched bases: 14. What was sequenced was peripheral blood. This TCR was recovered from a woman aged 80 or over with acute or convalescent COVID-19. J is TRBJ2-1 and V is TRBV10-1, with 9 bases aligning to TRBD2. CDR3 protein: CASSESGEGLAGGDEQFF. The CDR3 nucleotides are TGCGCCAGCAGTGAGTCCGGGGAGGGACTAGCCGGGGGCGATGAGCAGTTCTTC.